Listed here are 3 T cell receptor beta chains from one sample, sequenced in a study of vaccination effects on CD4 cells after COVID-19. Antigen specificity for these receptors is unknown. The table came from immunoSEQ multiplex PCR; TCRdb's copy has only in-frame clones and leaves some out. The data show around 20,000 clones, less than 85% seen once. Sequencing in the ViraFEST assay came after antigen-specific CD4+ T cells had been expanded with viral peptide pools, which were used to stimulate PBMC. Following a roughly 11-day culture, CD4+ T cells were purified. The sequencing here drew on CD4+ T cells from PBMCs cultured with HCoV-229E spike peptides, taken before COVID-19 vaccination. These receptors all stem from a human donor who received a COVID-19 vaccine.

This clone was seen a single time. The chain is built from TRBV25-1 and TRBJ1-2; unclear D gene. The CDR3 covers 12 residues. CDR1 is MGHDK, CDR2 SYGVNS, per germline. V lost 3 bases, J lost 5 bases, and 7 bases lay in between. CDR3 sequence (DNA): TGTGCCAGCAGTGATCTGGGTTATGGCTACACCTTC. Its translation is CASSDLGYGYTF.

The chain joins TRBV6-5 to TRBJ2-7, with a weak D call TRBD1 (6 bases). Between the trimmed V and J ends, which lost 2 bases and 4 bases, there was a span of 12 bases. In germline, CDR1 is MNHEY, CDR2 SVGAGI. The CDR3 spans 14 residues. The CDR3 bases are TGTGCCAGCAGTTACAAGTCCAGGGGATACGAGCAGTACTTC. It codes for CASSYKSRGYEQYF.

The chain recombines TRBV6-1 with TRBJ1-1; tentative D call: TRBD1 (6 bases). Germline lookup yields CDR1 MNHNS and CDR2 SASEGT. The CDR3 sequence is 13 residues long. V gave up 2 bases and J gave up 4 bases, with 8 bases separating them. CDR3 in amino acids: CASSEQGITEAFF. In DNA, the CDR3 is TGTGCCAGCAGTGAACAGGGGATCACTGAAGCTTTCTTT.